Below are 10 T cell receptor beta chains sequenced from a single sample in a study of blood T cells in healthy people across ages. PCR was performed a second time for about 6 to 12 cycles using a sample-barcoded 5' primer and a J-beta primer mix. TCRdb reprocessed the 5' RACE reads with MiXCR, giving one entry per CDR3 protein. The sample holds about 1.4 million distinct CDR3 sequences; approximately 60% are singletons and the top ten take about 6.3%. Material: blood. Receptor source: a man aged 18 to 30 in good health.

The chain is built from TRBV7-2 and TRBJ1-1; D remains unclear. From germline, CDR1 is SGHTA and CDR2 FQGNSA. CDR3 length: 14 amino acids. Trimming cost V 1 base and J 7 bases, with 13 bases left between them. CDR3 protein: CASSLVGKAGEAFF. CDR3 sequence (DNA): TGTGCCAGCAGCTTAGTTGGTAAGGCAGGTGAAGCTTTCTTT.

Note on this clonotype: At one of its ends the junction is not consistent with the germline gene, which may arise from a read error. The rearrangement uses TRBV6-4 and TRBJ1-6; TRBD1 matches 8 bases. This CDR3 comprises 15 residues. Per the germline V gene, CDR1 is MRHNA and CDR2 is SNTAGT. CDR3 DNA sequence: TGTGCCAGCAGCAGGACAGGGAATTTGATTTCACCCCCCCACTTT. This translates into CASSRTGNLISPPHF.

The rearrangement joins TRBV6-5 to TRBJ2-3; 7 bases map to TRBD1. The CDR3 has 15 amino acids. V shed 7 bases, J shed 2 bases, and the junction held 9 bases outside the gene matches. Germline V gives CDR1 MNHEY, CDR2 SVGAGI. The CDR3 region has the DNA TGTGCCAGCAAAAAGGCAGGGGGAGTCACAGATACGCAGTATTTT. It yields the protein CASKKAGGVTDTQYF.

In its sample, this clonotype was seen a few times. V is TRBV3-1 and J is TRBJ2-4; 8 bases line up with TRBD1. The J call may not be correct, given that the DNA end is closer to TRBJ2-7. Germline V gene lookup returns CDR1 LGHDT and CDR2 YNNKEL (reference sequence). The CDR3 totals 15 residues. CDR3 sequence reads: CASSRLGTGSYEQYF. CDR3 nucleotides: TGTGCCAGCAGCCGACTCGGGACAGGTTCCTACGAGCAGTACTTC.

A few counts support this clonotype. For the CDR3, the DNA is TGTGCCAGCAGTTTATCGTCTAGCGGCACAGATACGCAGTATTTT. It codes for CASSLSSSGTDTQYF. The V gene is TRBV27, the J gene TRBJ2-3; a weak D match, TRBD2 (6 bases). The CDR3 is 15 amino acids. V was shortened by 0 bases and J by 1 base, with 8 bases between the two germline ends. CDR1 is MNHEY and CDR2 is SMNVEV in the germline V gene (reference sequence).

The V gene is TRBV4-2, the J gene TRBJ2-1; 12 positions match TRBD1. V lost 1 base to trimming and J lost 2 bases; unmatched junction nucleotides: 6. CDR3 length equals 18 residues. Germline CDR1 reads LGHNA; CDR2 reads YNFKEQ. The chain's CDR3 is CASSQVGQGASAYNEQFF. The CDR3 DNA follows: TGTGCCAGCAGCCAAGTGGGACAGGGGGCGAGCGCCTACAATGAGCAGTTCTTC.

This clonotype was counted between two and nine times. The V call is TRBV6-5, the J call TRBJ2-5, with D hard to call. The CDR3 is 14 amino acids. V was clipped by 7 bases and J by 4 bases, with 16 bases between them. Germline CDR1 reads MNHEY; CDR2 reads SVGAGI. CDR3 protein: CASKSGMNRETQYF. CDR3 DNA: TGTGCCAGCAAAAGTGGGATGAACCGAGAGACCCAGTACTTC.

V gene TRBV20-1 combines with J gene TRBJ2-5; possible D gene TRBD1, 6 bases. Looked up from germline, CDR1 is DFQATT and CDR2 is SNEGSKA (reference sequence). The CDR3 sequence is 16 residues long. Trimming shortened V by 0 bases and J by 5 bases, and 19 bases separated the two germline ends. CDR3 region: CSARDIRGPIRETQYF. CDR3 DNA sequence: TGCAGTGCTAGAGATATCAGGGGCCCAATCCGGGAGACCCAGTACTTC.

V usage is TRBV5-1 and J usage is TRBJ2-1; D perhaps matches TRBD2 (5 bases). With 4 bases removed from V and 8 bases from J, the gap between germline ends came to 22 bases. Germline V gene data show CDR1 as SGHRS and CDR2 as YFSETQ. This CDR3 has 16 amino acids. CDR3 region: CASSPDGGPVSDEQFF. CDR3 coding DNA: TGCGCCAGCAGCCCGGACGGAGGACCTGTGTCCGATGAGCAGTTCTTC. Full variable domain (remainder filled in from reference TRBV5-1 and TRBJ2-1): KAGVTQTPRYLIKTRGQQVTLSCSPISGHRSVSWYQQTPGQGLQFLFEYFSETQRNKGNFPGRFSGRQFSNSRSEMNVSTLELGDSALYLCASSPDGGPVSDEQFFGPGTRLTVL.

This sequence joins TRBV29-1 and TRBJ2-7; D unclear. In germline, CDR1 is SQVTM, CDR2 ANQGSEA. The CDR3 sequence is 11 residues long. Trimming removed 4 bases at V and 5 bases at J, with 9 bases between. In DNA form, the CDR3 reads TGCAGCGTTGGACTCAGAAACGAGCAGTACTTC. Its translation: CSVGLRNEQYF.